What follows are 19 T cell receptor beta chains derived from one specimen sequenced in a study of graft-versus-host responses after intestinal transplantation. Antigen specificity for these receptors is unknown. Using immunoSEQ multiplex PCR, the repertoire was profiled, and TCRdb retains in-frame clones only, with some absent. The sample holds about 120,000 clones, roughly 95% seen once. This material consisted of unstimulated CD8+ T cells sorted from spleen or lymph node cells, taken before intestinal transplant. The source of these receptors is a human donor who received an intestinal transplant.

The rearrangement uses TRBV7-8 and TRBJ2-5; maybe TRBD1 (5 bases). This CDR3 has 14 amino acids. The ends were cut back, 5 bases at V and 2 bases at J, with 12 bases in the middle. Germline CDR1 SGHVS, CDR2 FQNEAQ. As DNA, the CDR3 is TGTGCCAGCAGCACCGAGACAGTTCAAGAGACCCAGTACTTC. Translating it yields CASSTETVQETQYF.

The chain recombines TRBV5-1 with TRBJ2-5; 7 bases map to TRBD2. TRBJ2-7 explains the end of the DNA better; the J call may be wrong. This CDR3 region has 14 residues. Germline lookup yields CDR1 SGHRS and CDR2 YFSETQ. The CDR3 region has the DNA TGCGCCAGCAGCTATCTAGCGGCCCCCTACGAGCAGTACTTC. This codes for CASSYLAAPYEQYF.

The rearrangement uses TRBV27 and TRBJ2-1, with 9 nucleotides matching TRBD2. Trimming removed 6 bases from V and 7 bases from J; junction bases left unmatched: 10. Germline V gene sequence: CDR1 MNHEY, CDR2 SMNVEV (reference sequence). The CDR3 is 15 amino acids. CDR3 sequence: CASRTLAGRDNEQFF. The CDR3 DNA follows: TGTGCCAGCAGAACGCTAGCGGGACGGGATAATGAGCAGTTCTTC.

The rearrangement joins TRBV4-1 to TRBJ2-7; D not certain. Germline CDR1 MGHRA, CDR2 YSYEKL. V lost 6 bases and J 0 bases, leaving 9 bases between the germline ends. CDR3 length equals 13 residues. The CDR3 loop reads CASSEASSYEQYF. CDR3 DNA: TGCGCCAGCAGTGAAGCTAGCTCCTACGAGCAGTACTTC.

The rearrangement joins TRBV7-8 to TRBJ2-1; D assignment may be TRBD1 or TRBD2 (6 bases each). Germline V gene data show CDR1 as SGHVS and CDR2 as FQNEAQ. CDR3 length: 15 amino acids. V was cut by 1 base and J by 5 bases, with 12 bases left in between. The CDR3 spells CASSLGPGGDNEQFF. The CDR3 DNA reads TGTGCCAGCAGCTTAGGGCCCGGGGGCGACAATGAGCAGTTCTTC.

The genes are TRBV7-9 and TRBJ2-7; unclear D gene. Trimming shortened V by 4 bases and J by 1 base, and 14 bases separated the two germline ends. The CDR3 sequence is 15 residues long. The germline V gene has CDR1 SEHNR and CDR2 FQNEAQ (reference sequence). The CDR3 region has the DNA TGTGCCAGCAGCTCCCGCGCTTTCTCATCCTACGAGCAGTACTTC. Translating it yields CASSSRAFSSYEQYF.

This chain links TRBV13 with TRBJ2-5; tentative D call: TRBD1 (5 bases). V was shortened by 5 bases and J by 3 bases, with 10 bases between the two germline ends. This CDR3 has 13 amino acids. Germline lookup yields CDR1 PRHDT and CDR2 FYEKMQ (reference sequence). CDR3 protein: CASSPQGEETQYF. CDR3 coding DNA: TGTGCCAGCAGCCCACAAGGGGAAGAGACCCAGTACTTC.

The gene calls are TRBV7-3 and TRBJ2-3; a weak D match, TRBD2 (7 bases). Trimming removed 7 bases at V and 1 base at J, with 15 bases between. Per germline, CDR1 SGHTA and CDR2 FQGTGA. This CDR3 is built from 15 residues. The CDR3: CASKSGGERTDTQYF. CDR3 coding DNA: TGTGCCAGCAAGTCGGGGGGCGAGCGCACAGATACGCAGTATTTT. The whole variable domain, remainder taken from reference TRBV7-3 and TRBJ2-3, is GAGVSQTPSNKVTEKGKYVELRCDPISGHTALYWYRQSLGQGPEFLIYFQGTGAADDSGLPNDRFFAVRPEGSVSTLKIQRTERGDSAVYLCASKSGGERTDTQYFGPGTRLTVL.

In DNA, the CDR3 is TGTGCCAGCAGCCGGACCGGACTCTACAATGAGCAGTTCTTC. It codes for CASSRTGLYNEQFF. This chain joins TRBV13 and TRBJ2-1; D may be TRBD2 (5 bases). In germline, CDR1 is PRHDT, CDR2 FYEKMQ (reference sequence). Trimming stripped 5 bases from V and 3 bases from J, with 11 bases between. There are 14 residues in the CDR3.

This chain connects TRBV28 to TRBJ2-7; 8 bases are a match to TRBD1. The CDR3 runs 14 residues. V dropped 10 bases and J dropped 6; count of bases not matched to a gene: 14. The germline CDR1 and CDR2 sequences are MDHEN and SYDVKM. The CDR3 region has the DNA TGTGCCACCATCCGCCAGGGGGCGCCCGGCGAGCAGTACTTC. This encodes CATIRQGAPGEQYF.

In nucleotides, the CDR3 is TGTGCCAGCAGCTCCGGGACTAGCGGAACCTACGAGCAGTACTTC. It encodes CASSSGTSGTYEQYF. J is TRBJ2-7 and V is TRBV6-1; the match to TRBD2 covers 11 bases. Germline CDR1 and CDR2: MNHNS and SASEGT. Trimming took 6 bases from V and 2 from J; bases not matched to a gene: 6. The CDR3 extends over 15 amino acids.

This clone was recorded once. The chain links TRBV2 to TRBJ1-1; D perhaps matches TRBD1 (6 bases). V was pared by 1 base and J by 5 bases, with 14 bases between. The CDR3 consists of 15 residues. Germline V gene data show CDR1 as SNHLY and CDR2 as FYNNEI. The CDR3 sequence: CASSEGSGGWTEAFF. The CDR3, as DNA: TGTGCCAGCAGTGAAGGGTCGGGGGGCTGGACTGAAGCTTTCTTT.

CDR3 bases: TGTGCCAGCAGCTACCGATCGACTAGCGGGAGGGCCTCCTACGAGCAGTACTTC. Amino acid sequence: CASSYRSTSGRASYEQYF. The rearrangement links TRBV7-9 to TRBJ2-7; 14 nucleotides align to TRBD2. There are 18 residues in the CDR3. Per the germline V gene, CDR1 is SEHNR and CDR2 is FQNEAQ (reference sequence). Germline trimming cut 4 bases from V and 0 bases from J; bases unmatched to any gene: 8.

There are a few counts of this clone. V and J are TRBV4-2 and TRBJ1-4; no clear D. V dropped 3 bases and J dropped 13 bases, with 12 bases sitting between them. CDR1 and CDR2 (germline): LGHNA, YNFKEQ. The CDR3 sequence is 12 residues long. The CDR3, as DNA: TGTGCCAGCAGCCAGGAGGGCTTACCACTGTTTTTT. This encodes CASSQEGLPLFF.

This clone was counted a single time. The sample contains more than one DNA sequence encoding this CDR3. The CDR3 DNA reads TGCAGTGCTTCATATGGCTACACCTTC. Encoded protein: CSASYGYTF. The V and J genes are TRBV20-1 and TRBJ1-2; the D is unclear. V lost 5 bases, J lost 5 bases, and 3 bases lay in between. The germline CDR1 and CDR2 sequences are DFQATT and SNEGSKA (reference sequence). The CDR3 is made up of 9 amino acids.

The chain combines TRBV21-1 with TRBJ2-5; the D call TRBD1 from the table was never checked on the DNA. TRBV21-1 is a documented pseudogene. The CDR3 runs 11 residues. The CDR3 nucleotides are TGTGCCAGCAGCTCCAGGGAGACCCAGTACTTC. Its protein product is CASSSRETQYF.

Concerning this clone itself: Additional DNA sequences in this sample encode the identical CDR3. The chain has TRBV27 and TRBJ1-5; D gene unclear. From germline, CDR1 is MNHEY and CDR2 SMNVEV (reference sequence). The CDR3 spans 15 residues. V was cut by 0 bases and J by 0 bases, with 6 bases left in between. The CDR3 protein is CASSLSGYSNQPQHF. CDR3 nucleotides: TGTGCCAGCAGTTTATCGGGATATAGCAATCAGCCCCAGCATTTT.

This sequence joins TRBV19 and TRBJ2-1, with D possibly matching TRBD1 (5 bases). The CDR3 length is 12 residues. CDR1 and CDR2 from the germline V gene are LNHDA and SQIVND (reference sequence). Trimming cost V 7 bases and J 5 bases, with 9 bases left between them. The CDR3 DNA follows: TGTGCCAGTATGAAGGGGCACAATGAGCAGTTCTTC. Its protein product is CASMKGHNEQFF. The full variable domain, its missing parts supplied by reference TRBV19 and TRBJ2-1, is DGGITQSPKYLFRKEGQNVTLSCEQNLNHDAMYWYRQDPGQGLRLIYYSQIVNDFQKGDIAEGYSVSREKKESFPLTVTSAQKNPTAFYLCASMKGHNEQFFGPGTRLTVL.

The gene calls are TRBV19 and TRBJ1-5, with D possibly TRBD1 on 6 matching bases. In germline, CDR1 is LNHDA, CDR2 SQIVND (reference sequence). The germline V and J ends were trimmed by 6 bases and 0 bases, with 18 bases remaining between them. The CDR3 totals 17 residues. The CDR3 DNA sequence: TGTGCCAGTAGCTGGACAGACTCCATCTATAGCAATCAGCCCCAGCATTTT. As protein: CASSWTDSIYSNQPQHF.